The 17 T cell receptor beta chains below all came from one sample that was sequenced in a study of T-cell memory formation after mild COVID-19. TCRdb itself ran the 5' RACE reads through MiXCR, one entry per CDR3 protein. The sample carries under 550,000 distinct CDR3 sequences, roughly 18% recorded once. Sequenced: PBMCs or a T cell subset sorted from them (not recorded which). The origin of the receptors is a man younger than 30 who had mild COVID-19 (a few samples of this study predate the infection). Cell type and time point are not known.

This chain links TRBV7-3 with TRBJ2-2; 7 bases agree with TRBD2. The J segment lost 2 bases and the V segment lost 4 bases, leaving 13 bases of the junction unmatched. Germline V gene sequence: CDR1 SGHTA, CDR2 FQGTGA. The CDR3 is made up of 18 amino acids. The CDR3 DNA reads TGTGCCAGCAGCTCAGGACTAGGGAAAGGAAGAAACACCGGGGAGCTGTTTTTT. Its translation: CASSSGLGKGRNTGELFF.

This clonotype was seen once. The CDR3 loop is CASSSSRVQSSSGANVLTF. The CDR3 region has the DNA TGTGCCAGCAGCTCCTCGAGGGTCCAGAGCTCCTCTGGGGCCAACGTCCTGACTTTC. The V and J genes are TRBV11-2 and TRBJ2-6; D perhaps matches TRBD2 (5 bases). V lost 4 bases and J lost 0, with 19 bases in between. The CDR3 loop spans 19 amino acids. From germline, CDR1 is SGHAT and CDR2 FQNNGV.

This clonotype was picked up a small number of times. The chain has TRBV5-5 and TRBJ1-3, with D maybe TRBD1 (5 bases). V lost 4 bases and J lost 0, with 11 bases in between. The CDR3 is 15 amino acids. Looked up from germline, CDR1 is SGHKS and CDR2 is YYEKEE (reference sequence). The CDR3 is CASSRDGDSGNTIYF. In DNA, the CDR3 is TGTGCCAGCAGCCGGGACGGGGACTCTGGAAACACCATATATTTT.

The table lists this clonotype with a few counts. The rearrangement links TRBV4-2 to TRBJ2-5; the match to TRBD2 covers 10 bases. The germline V gene encodes CDR1 LGHNA and CDR2 YNFKEQ. The CDR3 contains 16 residues. Trimming removed 1 base from V and 1 base from J; junction bases left unmatched: 3. The CDR3 nucleotides read TGTGCCAGCAGCCAAGGTACTAGCGGGGTCCAAGAGACCCAGTACTTC. It specifies CASSQGTSGVQETQYF.

This clonotype was observed a few times. The chain links TRBV7-9 to TRBJ2-5; 9 bases are shared with TRBD1. In germline, CDR1 is SEHNR, CDR2 FQNEAQ (reference sequence). Germline trimming cut 5 bases from V and 1 base from J; bases unmatched to any gene: 5. There are 15 residues in the CDR3. CDR3 loop: CASSPRTGAQETQYF. The CDR3 DNA reads as TGTGCCAGCAGCCCGCGGACAGGGGCCCAAGAGACCCAGTACTTC.

J is TRBJ1-2 and V is TRBV4-3; TRBD1 matches at 10 bases. V lost 4 bases and J lost 7; bases outside the gene matches: 6. Germline V gene lookup returns CDR1 LGHNA and CDR2 YSLEER. The CDR3 sequence is 14 residues long. In nucleotides, the CDR3 is TGCGCCAGCAGCCTAACCGGGACAGGGGTTGGCTACACCTTC. Translated: CASSLTGTGVGYTF.

The rearrangement uses TRBV7-2 and TRBJ2-7; a possible D gene is TRBD1 (6 bases). The length of the CDR3 is 14 residues. Germline V gene sequence: CDR1 SGHTA, CDR2 FQGNSA. Trimming left V 5 bases short and J 3 bases short, with 14 bases between. CDR3 in amino acids: CASSPGQRNYEQYF. The CDR3 DNA reads as TGTGCCAGCAGCCCCGGACAGAGAAACTACGAGCAGTACTTC.

The chain employs TRBV5-1 and TRBJ2-7; D not resolved. V gave up 0 bases and J gave up 6 bases, with 13 bases separating them. The CDR3 spans 14 residues. Germline CDR1 SGHRS, CDR2 YFSETQ. This CDR3 is CASSLAAQSGEQYF. The CDR3 nucleotides read TGCGCCAGCAGCTTGGCCGCACAATCGGGCGAGCAGTACTTC.

This clonotype occurred a few times. The chain has TRBV20-1 and TRBJ1-6; 10 bases fit TRBD1. Germline V gene data show CDR1 as DFQATT and CDR2 as SNEGSKA (reference sequence). The CDR3 runs to 14 residues. Losses at the gene ends were 7 bases for V and 10 bases for J; bases not matched to a gene: 10. As DNA, the CDR3 is TGCAGTGGCAGACAGGGGGCGTCTGGCTCACCCCTCCACTTT. This encodes CSGRQGASGSPLHF.

This clonotype was seen ten or more times. The chain is built from TRBV20-1 and TRBJ2-7, with D possibly being TRBD2 (5 bases). Germline V gene sequence: CDR1 DFQATT, CDR2 SNEGSKA (reference sequence). CDR3 length: 15 residues. The ends were cut back, 2 bases at V and 0 bases at J, with 14 bases in the middle. Written as DNA, the CDR3 is TGCAGTGCTAGACCCGGACTGTTGAGCTCCTACGAGCAGTACTTC. Protein: CSARPGLLSSYEQYF.

This clonotype was picked up a small number of times. The rearrangement joins TRBV5-4 to TRBJ2-5, with 12 bases fitting TRBD1. CDR1 and CDR2 from the germline V gene are SGHNT and YYREEE (reference sequence). The trim removed 3 bases at V and 1 base at J, leaving 13 bases unmatched. The CDR3 has 19 amino acids. The CDR3 DNA follows: TGTGCCAGCAGCTGGACCCGGGACAGGGGGCGAACGAGCCAAGAGACCCAGTACTTC. Translating it yields CASSWTRDRGRTSQETQYF.

The gene calls are TRBV20-1 and TRBJ2-3, with unresolved D. Trimming took off 3 bases at V and 2 bases at J, with 12 bases between the two ends. Germline V CDR1 and CDR2: DFQATT, SNEGSKA (reference sequence). This CDR3 has 14 amino acids. This chain's CDR3 is CSARSAINTDTQYF. The CDR3 DNA reads as TGCAGTGCTAGGTCGGCGATCAACACAGATACGCAGTATTTT.

The chain has TRBV28 and TRBJ2-6; maybe TRBD2 (6 bases). Germline V gives CDR1 MDHEN, CDR2 SYDVKM. The CDR3 is made up of 16 amino acids. Deletions cut 6 bases from V and 1 base from J, with 13 bases between. CDR3 protein: CASRKGGASGANVLTF. CDR3 bases: TGTGCCAGCAGGAAAGGCGGGGCATCTGGGGCCAACGTCCTGACTTTC.

This clonotype was recorded a few times. This chain connects TRBV6-6 to TRBJ1-5; possibly TRBD1 for D (5 bases). This CDR3 region has 14 residues. Germline V gives CDR1 MNHNY, CDR2 SVGAGI (reference sequence). V was cut by 2 bases and J by 4 bases, with 9 bases left in between. CDR3 protein: CASSYGAGNQPQHF. The CDR3 nucleotides read TGTGCCAGCAGTTACGGGGCTGGGAATCAGCCCCAGCATTTT.

This chain uses TRBV4-3 with TRBJ1-5; D uncertain. Germline V gives CDR1 LGHNA, CDR2 YSLEER. The CDR3 has 17 residues. V was clipped by 0 bases and J by 7 bases, with 19 bases between them. In DNA, the CDR3 is TGCGCCAGCAGCCAAGATGGTTTCGCTGGGATTTGGCAGCCCCAGCATTTT. Translation gives CASSQDGFAGIWQPQHF.

This clonotype was recorded at least ten times. CDR3 sequence (DNA): TGCGCCAGCAGCTTCACCGGGACAGAGGTTAATGAGCAGTTCTTC. Translating it yields CASSFTGTEVNEQFF. V gene TRBV5-1 combines with J gene TRBJ2-1; 7 bases align to TRBD1. This CDR3 comprises 15 residues. V was pared by 2 bases and J by 7 bases, with 9 bases of the junction left unmatched. Germline loops: CDR1 SGHRS, CDR2 YFSETQ. Full variable domain (rest looked up from reference TRBV5-1 and TRBJ2-1): KAGVTQTPRYLIKTRGQQVTLSCSPISGHRSVSWYQQTPGQGLQFLFEYFSETQRNKGNFPGRFSGRQFSNSRSEMNVSTLELGDSALYLCASSFTGTEVNEQFFGPGTRLTVL.

The rearrangement joins TRBV6-2 or TRBV6-3 to TRBJ2-7; no definite D call. The germline V gene encodes CDR1 MNHEY and CDR2 SVGEGT. The CDR3 sequence is 14 residues long. V was clipped by 7 bases and J by 6 bases, with 19 bases between them. The CDR3 DNA reads TGTGCCAGCACAAAGGGCCGCCCGACTGGCGAGCAGTACTTC. Its protein product is CASTKGRPTGEQYF.